The TCR beta chain under discussion was sequenced for a study of CD8 T cells in ankylosing spondylitis. This CDR3 spans 17 amino acids. Per germline, CDR1 MGHRA and CDR2 YSYEKL. V was shortened by 4 bases and J by 10 bases, with 26 bases between the two germline ends. Broader study findings: Earlier authors reported some of these motif variants in reactive arthritis synovial fluid and blood. Eight or nine highly homologous variants formed a TCR beta motif that appeared characteristic of ankylosing spondylitis blood.

TCRdb re-called the 5' RACE reads through MiXCR, storing one row per CDR3 protein. The sample lists around 250,000 distinct CDR3 sequences; 9.5% to 12% were seen once. In this sample, this clonotype turned up a few times. The antigen remains unidentified. The source is a male donor with ankylosing spondylitis or in good health (not recorded which). This sequence joins TRBV4-1 and TRBJ2-1, with D unclear. The sequencing input was blood, either unsorted or a sorted T cell fraction (not recorded which). CDR3 nucleotide sequence: TGCGCCAGCAGCCTCCCGGTTCGAGGAACCCTCGTTGGGGAGCAGTTCTTC. It translates to CASSLPVRGTLVGEQFF.